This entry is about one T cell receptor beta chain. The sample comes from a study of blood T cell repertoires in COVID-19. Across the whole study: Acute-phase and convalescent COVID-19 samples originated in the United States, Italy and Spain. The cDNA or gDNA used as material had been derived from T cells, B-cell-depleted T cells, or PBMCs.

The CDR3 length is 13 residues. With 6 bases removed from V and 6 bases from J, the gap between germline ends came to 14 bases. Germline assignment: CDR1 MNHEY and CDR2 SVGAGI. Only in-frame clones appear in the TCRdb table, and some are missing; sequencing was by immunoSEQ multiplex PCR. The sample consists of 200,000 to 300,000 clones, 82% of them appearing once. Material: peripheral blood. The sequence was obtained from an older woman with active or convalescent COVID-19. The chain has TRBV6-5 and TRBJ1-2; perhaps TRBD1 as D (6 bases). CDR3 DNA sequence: TGTGCCAGCAGGAGGGGACATGTCGATGGCTACACCTTC. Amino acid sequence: CASRRGHVDGYTF.